What follows is one T cell receptor (beta chain) and its context. The CDR3 totals 14 residues. CDR1 is MDHEN, CDR2 SYDVKM, per germline. V was trimmed by 3 bases and J by 0 bases, leaving 9 bases between them. A TCRbeta library incorporating unique molecular identifiers was prepared. TCRdb fed the PCR reads into MiXCR, producing one record per CDR3 protein. The table lists some 550,000 distinct CDR3 sequences, 15% to 20% of them singletons, with roughly 3.3% in the top ten. The sample originates from a study of T-cell reconstitution after alpha-beta-depleted transplantation in children. This chain joins TRBV28 and TRBJ2-7; D is undetermined. This clonotype was sampled from a human donor who donated a stem cell graft to a child with acute lymphoblastic leukemia. This specimen was PBMCs from the stem cell graft donor, taken from the stem cell graft. CDR3 region: CASSLFRVSYEQYF. CDR3 bases: TGTGCCAGCAGTTTGTTCCGGGTCTCCTACGAGCAGTACTTC.